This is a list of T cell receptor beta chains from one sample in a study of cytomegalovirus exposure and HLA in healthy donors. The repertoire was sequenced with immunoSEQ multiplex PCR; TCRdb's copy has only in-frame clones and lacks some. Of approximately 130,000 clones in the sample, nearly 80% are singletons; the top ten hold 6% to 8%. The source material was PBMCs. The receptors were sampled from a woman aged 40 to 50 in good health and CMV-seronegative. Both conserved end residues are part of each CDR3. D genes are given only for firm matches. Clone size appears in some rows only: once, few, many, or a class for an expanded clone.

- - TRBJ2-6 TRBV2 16 TGTGCCAGCAGTGCAGACTTCCGCTCTGGGGCCAACGGCCTGACTTTC CASSADFRSGANGLTF
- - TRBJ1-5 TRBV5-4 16 TGTGCCAGCAGCCGGAGGAGGAACAATAGCAATCAGCCCCAGCATTTT CASSRRRNNSNQPQHF
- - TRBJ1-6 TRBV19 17 TGTGCCAGTAGCCTAGGGGTCTCGGACCTCGTAGGATCACCCCTCCACTTT CASSLGVSDLVGSPLHF
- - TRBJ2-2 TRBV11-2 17 TGTGCCAGCAGCTTAAAGCAAGGGGCAGAGAACACCGGGGAGCTGTTTTTT CASSLKQGAENTGELFF
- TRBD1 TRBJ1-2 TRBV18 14 TGTGCCAGCTCACCGACAGGGGACAACTATGGCTACACCTTC CASSPTGDNYGYTF
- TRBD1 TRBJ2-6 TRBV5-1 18 TGCGCCAGCAGCTTGGGAACAGGGGGCGCGTCTGGGGCCAACGTCCTGACTTTC CASSLGTGGASGANVLTF
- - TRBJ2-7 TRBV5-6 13 TGTGCCAGCAGCAAGGCGCAGGGCTACGAGCAGTACTTC CASSKAQGYEQYF
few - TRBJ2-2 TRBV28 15 TGTGCCAGCGCTAATGCACGAAGCGGGACCGGGGAGCTGTTTTTT CASANARSGTGELFF
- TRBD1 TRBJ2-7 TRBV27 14 TGTGCCAGCAGCCCGACAGGGGTCTCCTACGAGCAGTACTTC CASSPTGVSYEQYF
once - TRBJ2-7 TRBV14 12 TGTGCCAGCAGCTTACAGGGATACGAGCAGTACTTC CASSLQGYEQYF
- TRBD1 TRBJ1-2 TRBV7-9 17 TGTGCCAGCAGCTTAGCGGTGGGGACAGCTGCACCCTATGGCTACACCTTC CASSLAVGTAAPYGYTF
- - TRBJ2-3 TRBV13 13 TGTGCCAGCAGCTTATCAGGGGCAGATACGCAGTATTTT CASSLSGADTQYF
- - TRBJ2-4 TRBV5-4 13 TGTGCCAGCAGCTGGGATGCGGGGAACATTCAGTACTTC CASSWDAGNIQYF
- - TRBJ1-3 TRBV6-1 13 TGTGCCAGCGGGGAGGGACCCTCCGTCATCATATATTTT CASGEGPSVIIYF
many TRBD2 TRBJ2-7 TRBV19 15 TGTGCCAGTAGTATAGGGGAAGGGACTAGCTACGAGCAGTACTTC CASSIGEGTSYEQYF
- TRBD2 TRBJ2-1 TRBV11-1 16 TGTGCCAGCAGCTTAAGTTCAGCGGGAGTGTACAATGAGCAGTTCTTC CASSLSSAGVYNEQFF
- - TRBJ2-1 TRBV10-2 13 TGCGCCAGCAGTCAGGGAAGTTACAATGAGCAGTTCTTC CASSQGSYNEQFF
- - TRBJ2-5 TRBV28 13 TGTGCCAGCAGCCCCTGGGAGCAAGAGACCCAGTACTTC CASSPWEQETQYF
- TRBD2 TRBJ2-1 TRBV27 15 TGTGCCAGCAGTAGCCTAGCGGGAGTTTGGTATGAGCAGTTCTTC CASSSLAGVWYEQFF
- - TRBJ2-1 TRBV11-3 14 TGTGCCAGCAGCTTGAGCGGGTCTAACAATGAGCAGTTCTTC CASSLSGSNNEQFF
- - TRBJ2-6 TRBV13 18 TGTGCCAGCGGCGAGAGAGGGCAGCCTTACTCTGGGGCCAACGTCCTGACTTTC CASGERGQPYSGANVLTF
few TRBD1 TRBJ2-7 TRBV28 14 TGTGCCAGCAGTATGACAGGGGCCCTCTACGAGCAGTACTTC CASSMTGALYEQYF
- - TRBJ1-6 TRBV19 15 TGTGCCAGTAGTATAGCCGGACTGTTTAATTCACCCCTCCACTTT CASSIAGLFNSPLHF
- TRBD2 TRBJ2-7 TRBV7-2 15 TGTGCCAGCAGCTTAGTCGGTCTAGCGGGAGAAGAGCAGTACTTC CASSLVGLAGEEQYF
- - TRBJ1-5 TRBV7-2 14 TGTGCCAGCAGCCCCCTGCGGGGGAAGCAGCCCCAGCATTTT CASSPLRGKQPQHF
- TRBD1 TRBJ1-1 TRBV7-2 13 TGTGCCAGCAGCACCTCAGGGGGCACTGAAGCTTTCTTT CASSTSGGTEAFF
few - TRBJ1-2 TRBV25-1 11 TGTGCCAGCGACGGGGGATATGGCTACACCTTC CASDGGYGYTF